Below are 24 T cell receptor beta chains sequenced from a single sample in a study of patients and donors after allogeneic stem cell transplantation. From the RT-PCR reads, TCRdb called clonotypes with MiXCR, one entry per CDR3 protein. Of about 230,000 distinct CDR3 sequences listed, about 14% are singletons. Sequencing was performed on blood, either unsorted or a sorted T cell fraction (not recorded which). The receptors shown here come from a human donor who was either an allogeneic HSCT recipient or a stem cell or donor lymphocyte infusion donor (not recorded which). It is not recorded whose cells these are; they may come from a transplant donor.

The rearrangement links TRBV6-2 or TRBV6-3 to TRBJ1-2; a possible D gene is TRBD1 (5 bases). Germline CDR1 MNHEY, CDR2 SVGEGT. This CDR3 contains 14 residues. Trimming removed 7 bases from V and 0 bases from J, with 12 bases in between. The chain's CDR3 is CASIKDKANYGYTF. CDR3 nucleotides: TGTGCCAGCATAAAGGACAAGGCTAACTATGGCTACACCTTC.

This clonotype occurred many times. The V gene is TRBV5-1, the J gene TRBJ2-7; unclear D gene. V lost 0 bases, J lost 6 bases, and 7 bases lay in between. In germline, CDR1 is SGHRS, CDR2 YFSETQ. The CDR3 has 12 amino acids. The CDR3 here is CASSLGVGEQYF. In DNA form, the CDR3 reads TGCGCCAGCAGCTTGGGGGTGGGCGAGCAGTACTTC.

The chain recombines TRBV20-1 with TRBJ1-1; the D gene is possibly TRBD1 (6 bases). This CDR3 region has 14 residues. V was cut by 1 base and J by 12 bases, with 21 bases left in between. Germline V CDR1 and CDR2: DFQATT, SNEGSKA (reference sequence). The CDR3 is CSARGTATPGESFF. Written as DNA, the CDR3 is TGCAGTGCTAGAGGGACAGCGACGCCCGGAGAGTCTTTCTTT.

This clonotype was picked up a small number of times. At one end the junction does not follow the germline gene, possibly because of a read error. V gene TRBV29-1 combines with J gene TRBJ2-1; D unresolved. Germline assignment: CDR1 SQVTM and CDR2 ANQGSEA. The CDR3 totals 11 residues. The CDR3 nucleotides are TGCAGCGTCGAAGCACGGTATGAGCAGTTCTTC. This codes for CSVEARYEQFF.

This clonotype was counted ten times or more. The J gene is TRBJ1-5, the V gene TRBV12-3 or TRBV12-4, with 7 positions matching TRBD1. The CDR3 consists of 14 residues. The junction had 6 bases not matched to a gene; V was cut back by 5 bases and J by 5 bases. The CDR3 coding sequence is TGTGCCAGCAGTCTACCGGGACAGCATCAGCCCCAGCATTTT. Translation: CASSLPGQHQPQHF.

The chain is built from TRBV2 and TRBJ2-7, with 8 bases aligning to TRBD2. Germline CDR1 SNHLY, CDR2 FYNNEI. Trimming cost V 5 bases and J 1 base; bases outside gene matches: 4. The CDR3 totals 14 residues. This CDR3 reads CASSQTSASYEQYF. The DNA of the CDR3 is TGTGCCAGCAGTCAGACTAGCGCATCCTACGAGCAGTACTTC.

This clonotype was counted between two and nine times. This chain uses TRBV30 with TRBJ1-5; the D gene is possibly TRBD1 (5 bases). Germline lookup yields CDR1 GTSNPN and CDR2 SVGIG (reference sequence). The CDR3 spans 18 residues. With 4 bases removed from V and 4 bases from J, the gap between germline ends came to 26 bases. CDR3 amino acids: CAWTAGGTGTPGNQPQHF. DNA of the CDR3: TGTGCCTGGACCGCCGGGGGGACCGGGACCCCGGGTAATCAGCCCCAGCATTTT. The entire variable domain, with the rest obtained from reference TRBV30 and TRBJ1-5, is as follows: SQTIHQWPATLVQPVGSPLSLECTVEGTSNPNLYWYRQAAGRGLQLLFYSVGIGQISSEVPQNLSASRPQDRQFILSSKKLLLSDSGFYLCAWTAGGTGTPGNQPQHFGDGTRLSIL.

The rearrangement joins TRBV20-1 to TRBJ2-3; TRBD2 aligns across 9 bases. CDR1 is DFQATT and CDR2 is SNEGSKA in the germline V gene (reference sequence). The junction had 6 bases not matched to a gene; V was cut back by 1 base and J by 4 bases. The CDR3 is made up of 15 amino acids. In nucleotides, the CDR3 is TGCAGTGCTAGAGTAGCGGGAGTGTGGGCAGATACGCAGTATTTT. This encodes CSARVAGVWADTQYF.

This clonotype showed up just a few times. The J gene is TRBJ1-1, the V gene TRBV18, with D maybe TRBD1 (6 bases). The CDR3 sequence is 13 residues long. V was clipped by 6 bases and J by 4 bases, with 12 bases between them. The V gene's germline CDR1 is KGHSH and CDR2 LQKENI. The CDR3 DNA sequence: TGTGCCAGCTCGGGGGGCCCGGTCACTGAAGCTTTCTTT. Encoded protein: CASSGGPVTEAFF.

The J gene is TRBJ2-3, the V gene TRBV14; 7 bases are shared with TRBD2. The CDR3 sequence is 15 residues long. CDR1 and CDR2 from the germline V gene are SGHDN and FVKESK. Trimming took 5 bases from V and 4 from J; bases not matched to a gene: 9. The CDR3 DNA reads as TGTGCCAGCAGCTCCCCCCGCGGGAGATCAGATACGCAGTATTTT. Translating it yields CASSSPRGRSDTQYF.

This clonotype was picked up many times. The rearrangement uses TRBV16 and TRBJ1-1; D is unclear. V was clipped by 3 bases and J by 6 bases, with 8 bases between them. Germline CDR1 reads KGHSY; CDR2 reads FQNENV. The CDR3 has 12 residues. The CDR3 loop is CASSQTSSEAFF. The CDR3 DNA is TGTGCCAGCAGCCAGACTAGCTCTGAAGCTTTCTTT.

J is TRBJ1-5 and V is TRBV12-3 or TRBV12-4; TRBD1 matches 11 bases. The CDR3 is made up of 14 amino acids. The ends lost 5 bases at V and 7 bases at J; junction bases unmatched: 4. In nucleotides, the CDR3 is TGTGCCAGCAGTGGGACAGGGGGTCGGCAGCCCCAGCATTTT. Residues: CASSGTGGRQPQHF.

There are many counts of this clonotype. The chain has TRBV3-1 and TRBJ1-1; no reliable D call. V was shortened by 1 base and J by 0 bases, with 12 bases between the two germline ends. This CDR3 contains 16 residues. Germline V gene lookup returns CDR1 LGHDT and CDR2 YNNKEL (reference sequence). In DNA form, the CDR3 reads TGTGCCAGCAGCCAAGGGGCCGGGAGGGTGAACACTGAAGCTTTCTTT. This sequence encodes CASSQGAGRVNTEAFF.

This clonotype was detected only a few times. The chain carries TRBV6-2 or TRBV6-3 and TRBJ2-7; 9 bases fit TRBD2. The germline V gene has CDR1 MNHEY and CDR2 SVGEGT. This CDR3 region has 13 residues. After removal of 5 bases from V and 11 bases from J, the junction contained 10 bases not matched to a gene. The CDR3 DNA is TGTGCCAGCAGTCTCTCTAGCGGGAACCAGGAGTACTTC. Translated: CASSLSSGNQEYF.

At least ten counts were recorded for this clonotype. The chain recombines TRBV7-2 with TRBJ2-7; maybe TRBD2 (6 bases). The CDR3 has 12 residues. Deletions cut 1 base from V and 6 bases from J, with 7 bases between. CDR1 and CDR2 from the germline V gene are SGHTA and FQGNSA. The CDR3 coding sequence is TGTGCCAGCAGCTTAGTGACTAGCGAGCAGTACTTC. Its translation: CASSLVTSEQYF. Full variable domain (remainder filled in from reference TRBV7-2 and TRBJ2-7): GAGVSQSPSNKVTEKGKDVELRCDPISGHTALYWYRQSLGQGLEFLIYFQGNSAPDKSGLPSDRFSAERTGGSVSTLTIQRTQQEDSAVYLCASSLVTSEQYFGPGTRLTVT.

This clonotype showed up many times. The chain recombines TRBV5-5 with TRBJ2-7; 8 bases are shared with TRBD1. J lost 5 bases, V lost 0 bases, and 10 bases had no gene match. The CDR3 extends over 16 amino acids. The germline gives CDR1 SGHKS, CDR2 YYEKEE (reference sequence). The CDR3 region is CASSLVGQAALDEQYF. The CDR3 nucleotides are TGTGCCAGCAGCTTGGTGGGACAGGCCGCACTGGACGAGCAGTACTTC.

This clonotype was found many times. The rearrangement joins TRBV12-3 or TRBV12-4 to TRBJ1-1, with 7 bases that match TRBD1. J was trimmed by 8 bases and V by 5 bases; bases with no gene match: 5. The CDR3 is made up of 12 amino acids. CDR3 DNA: TGTGCCAGCAGTCATAGGGACAGAGAAGCTTTCTTT. Translating gives CASSHRDREAFF.

This clonotype has a handful of counts. V usage is TRBV3-1 and J usage is TRBJ1-1; weak D call: TRBD1 (6 bases). The CDR3 consists of 14 residues. CDR1 is LGHDT, CDR2 YNNKEL, per germline (reference sequence). The V end lost 5 bases, the J end lost 7 bases, and 17 bases lay between the germline ends. This chain's CDR3 is CASSITVRGSEAFF. Written as DNA, the CDR3 is TGTGCCAGCAGCATAACCGTCAGGGGTAGTGAAGCTTTCTTT.

This clonotype was recorded a few times. The CDR3 sequence: CASSVRDRGKAGGITGELFF. CDR3 sequence (DNA): TGTGCCAGCAGCGTCCGGGACAGGGGGAAGGCGGGAGGGATCACCGGGGAGCTGTTTTTT. This sequence joins TRBV9 and TRBJ2-2, with TRBD1 identical over 11 bases. The germline V gene has CDR1 SGDLS and CDR2 YYNGEE. V trimming: 2 bases; J trimming: 4 bases; junction bases outside the gene matches: 16. The CDR3 loop spans 20 amino acids.

The rearrangement joins TRBV9 to TRBJ2-7; 10 bases align to TRBD2. The germline V gene encodes CDR1 SGDLS and CDR2 YYNGEE. The CDR3 has 15 amino acids. V lost 0 bases to trimming and J lost 0 bases; unmatched junction nucleotides: 0. CDR3 nucleotide sequence: TGTGCCAGCAGCGTAGCTAGCGGGGGCTCCTACGAGCAGTACTTC. This gives the protein CASSVASGGSYEQYF.

CDR3 bases: TGTGCCAGCAGGCAAAGAAGGGATACCGGTGAAGCTTTCTTT. Amino acid sequence: CASRQRRDTGEAFF. The genes are TRBV6-1 and TRBJ1-1; unclear D gene. This CDR3 has 14 residues. The V gene lost 6 bases and the J gene lost 7 bases, with 18 bases spanning the gap. Per germline, CDR1 MNHNS and CDR2 SASEGT.

This clonotype was counted between two and nine times. The rearrangement links TRBV2 to TRBJ1-2, with a weak D call TRBD1 (6 bases). Germline V gene data show CDR1 as SNHLY and CDR2 as FYNNEI. With 3 bases removed from V and 8 bases from J, the gap between germline ends came to 16 bases. This CDR3 has 14 amino acids. The CDR3 DNA sequence: TGTGCCAGCAGTGAGGAACAGGGAGGTCTGGGCTACACCTTC. Protein product: CASSEEQGGLGYTF.

This clonotype was observed at least ten times. This rearrangement joins TRBV2 to TRBJ1-6; maybe TRBD1 (5 bases). CDR1 and CDR2 from the germline V gene are SNHLY and FYNNEI. The CDR3 is 15 residues long. Trimming pared 0 bases from V and 11 bases from J, leaving 14 bases between. The DNA of the CDR3 is TGTGCCAGCAGTGAAGCTGGGCAGGGCAGGACACCCCTCCACTTT. It yields the protein CASSEAGQGRTPLHF.

This clonotype was recorded at least ten times. The J gene is TRBJ1-2, the V gene TRBV3-1; D is undetermined. V was clipped by 3 bases and J by 4 bases, with 15 bases between them. The CDR3 is 15 amino acids. Per germline, CDR1 LGHDT and CDR2 YNNKEL (reference sequence). In DNA form, the CDR3 reads TGTGCCAGCAGCCAGGACCGACTGAGCTTCTATGGCTACACCTTC. As protein: CASSQDRLSFYGYTF.